The 32 T cell receptor beta chains below all came from one sample that was sequenced in a study of cytomegalovirus exposure and HLA in healthy donors. 13 Jbeta primers and 60 Vbeta primers were used for the PCR. Using immunoSEQ multiplex PCR, the repertoire was profiled, and TCRdb retains in-frame clones only, with some absent. The data show about 25,000 clones, approximately 70% seen once. Sequencing was done on a sample of PBMCs. Source of these receptors: a woman in her forties or fifties in good health and CMV-seronegative.

This clone was observed a single time. V usage is TRBV7-2 and J usage is TRBJ2-2; 10 bases match TRBD1. The V gene's germline CDR1 is SGHTA and CDR2 FQGNSA. Trimming removed 6 bases from V and 3 bases from J; junction bases left unmatched: 1. The CDR3 has 14 residues. This chain's CDR3 is CASRGTGDTGELFF. The CDR3 nucleotides are TGTGCCAGCAGGGGGACAGGGGACACCGGGGAGCTGTTTTTT.

As regards this clone: Germline and junction disagree at one end, which may indicate a read error. The chain employs TRBV28 and TRBJ2-3; 10 positions match TRBD2. Germline V lookup: CDR1 MDHEN, CDR2 SYDVKM. The CDR3 spans 13 residues. The chain's CDR3 is CASSLSSGRPPGF. The CDR3 coding sequence is TGTGCCAGCAGTTTAAGTAGCGGGAGGCCCCCAGGTTTT.

V gene TRBV29-1 combines with J gene TRBJ2-1, with 12 bases lining up with TRBD2. Germline values: CDR1 SQVTM, CDR2 ANQGSEA. J gave up 5 bases and V 6 bases, and 11 bases lay outside the gene matches. CDR3 length: 16 residues. The CDR3 sequence: CSVLTSGGPLHNEQFF. As DNA, the CDR3 is TGCAGCGTCCTGACTAGCGGGGGACCCCTGCACAATGAGCAGTTCTTC.

This clone was observed a few times. The CDR3 DNA is TGTGCCAGCCGTTCTAGCGGGGATACCGGGGAGCTGTTTTTT. Protein sequence: CASRSSGDTGELFF. V usage is TRBV6-4 and J usage is TRBJ2-2; 9 bases fit TRBD2. V gave up 8 bases and J gave up 5 bases; unmatched junction bases: 6. Germline V gene sequence: CDR1 MRHNA, CDR2 SNTAGT. This CDR3 region has 14 residues.

The V call is TRBV7-6, the J call TRBJ1-6, with D uncertain. In germline, CDR1 is SGHVS, CDR2 FNYEAQ. V was trimmed by 1 base and J by 5 bases, leaving 9 bases between them. The CDR3 sequence is 15 residues long. CDR3 sequence: CASSLVEGDNSPLHF. The CDR3 coding sequence is TGTGCCAGCAGCTTAGTCGAGGGAGATAATTCACCCCTCCACTTT.

The chain couples TRBV5-4 to TRBJ1-2; TRBD1 matches at 7 bases. There are 15 residues in the CDR3. The germline V gene encodes CDR1 SGHNT and CDR2 YYREEE (reference sequence). The V segment lost 1 base and the J segment 8 bases; nucleotides outside the gene matches: 11. The CDR3 DNA is TGTGCCAGCAGCTTGTCTCGACAGGGTTCGGCAGGCTACACCTTC. Translated, it gives CASSLSRQGSAGYTF.

The rearrangement joins TRBV28 to TRBJ1-1, with D possibly matching TRBD1 (5 bases). The germline V and J ends were trimmed by 9 bases and 4 bases, with 9 bases remaining between them. The germline gives CDR1 MDHEN, CDR2 SYDVKM. The CDR3 extends over 11 amino acids. CDR3 region: CASWGITEAFF. CDR3 bases: TGTGCCAGTTGGGGCATCACTGAAGCTTTCTTT.

The CDR3 protein is CASSLPIAGGEQYF. The CDR3 coding sequence is TGTGCCAGCAGCTTACCAATAGCGGGAGGCGAGCAGTACTTC. The chain combines TRBV7-9 with TRBJ2-7, with 10 bases matching TRBD2. V gave up 2 bases and J gave up 6 bases; unmatched junction bases: 4. The CDR3 runs 14 residues. The germline gives CDR1 SEHNR, CDR2 FQNEAQ (reference sequence).

The chain uses TRBV18 and TRBJ2-5, with D possibly matching TRBD2 (5 bases). Per germline, CDR1 KGHSH and CDR2 LQKENI. The CDR3 totals 13 residues. V shed 5 bases and J shed 4 bases, with 11 bases lying between them. In nucleotides, the CDR3 is TGTGCCAGCTCAGGGCTAGAGGGAGAGACCCAGTACTTC. It translates to CASSGLEGETQYF.

This clone occurred a few times. The CDR3 loop is CASSTGQGSGNTIYF. DNA of the CDR3: TGTGCCAGCAGTACAGGACAGGGGTCTGGAAACACCATATATTTT. The genes are TRBV28 and TRBJ1-3; TRBD1 matches 9 bases. The CDR3 contains 15 residues. Germline values: CDR1 MDHEN, CDR2 SYDVKM. J lost 1 base, V lost 5 bases, and 3 bases had no gene match.

This clone was observed a few times. The chain carries TRBV7-2 and TRBJ2-7; 7 nucleotides align to TRBD2. V shed 3 bases and J 5 bases; nucleotides not matched to a gene: 10. The CDR3 spans 15 residues. Germline CDR1 is SGHTA and CDR2 is FQGNSA. CDR3 loop: CASSFPSGARDEQYF. The CDR3 coding sequence is TGTGCCAGCAGCTTCCCCAGCGGGGCCAGGGACGAGCAGTACTTC. Based on the CDR3 plus reference TRBV7-2 and TRBJ2-7, the full variable domain is GAGVSQSPSNKVTEKGKDVELRCDPISGHTALYWYRQSLGQGLEFLIYFQGNSAPDKSGLPSDRFSAERTGGSVSTLTIQRTQQEDSAVYLCASSFPSGARDEQYFGPGTRLTVT.

V and J are TRBV4-1 and TRBJ2-3, with 9 bases aligning to TRBD2. With V trimmed by 0 bases and J by 3 bases, 10 bases remained unmatched. The length of the CDR3 is 18 residues. Germline values: CDR1 MGHRA, CDR2 YSYEKL. The CDR3 DNA is TGCGCCAGCAGCCAAGACAGTTTGGCGGGGGGGTGGACAGATACGCAGTATTTT. This sequence encodes CASSQDSLAGGWTDTQYF.

CDR3 sequence reads: CASSPGLHYGYTF. CDR3 sequence (DNA): TGTGCCAGCAGCCCGGGACTGCACTATGGCTACACCTTC. The chain uses TRBV6-5 and TRBJ1-2; TRBD1 is a possible D gene (5 bases). The CDR3 totals 13 residues. Germline values: CDR1 MNHEY, CDR2 SVGAGI. V lost 6 bases and J 3 bases, leaving 11 bases between the germline ends.

The chain couples TRBV9 to TRBJ1-1; a possible D gene is TRBD1 (5 bases). Germline values: CDR1 SGDLS, CDR2 YYNGEE. The CDR3 sequence is 15 residues long. Trimming stripped 0 bases from V and 3 bases from J, with 12 bases between. CDR3 DNA: TGTGCCAGCAGCGTAGGCCCAGGGTTGGACACTGAAGCTTTCTTT. Translated: CASSVGPGLDTEAFF.

V gene TRBV27 combines with J gene TRBJ2-7; D is possibly TRBD1 (5 bases). Trimming took 0 bases from V and 6 from J, leaving 15 bases between them. The CDR3 is 15 amino acids. In germline, CDR1 is MNHEY, CDR2 SMNVEV (reference sequence). CDR3 in DNA: TGTGCCAGCAGTTTATCGGGGCCCACTTTGGGCGAGCAGTACTTC. This codes for CASSLSGPTLGEQYF.

The V call is TRBV15, the J call TRBJ2-1; D remains unclear. The CDR3 is 13 amino acids. Germline values: CDR1 LNHNV, CDR2 YYDKDF (reference sequence). The germline V and J ends were trimmed by 6 bases and 1 base, with 7 bases remaining between them. The CDR3 here is CATRANSYNEQFF. CDR3 sequence (DNA): TGTGCCACCAGAGCGAATTCCTACAATGAGCAGTTCTTC.

This chain uses TRBV27 with TRBJ1-5; TRBD1 matches 8 bases. The CDR3 is made up of 14 amino acids. The V and J ends lost 6 bases and 4 bases, in that order; junction bases with no gene match: 5. The V gene's germline CDR1 is MNHEY and CDR2 SMNVEV (reference sequence). The CDR3 here is CASRGTGLNQPQHF. In DNA, the CDR3 is TGTGCCAGCAGAGGGACAGGCCTTAATCAGCCCCAGCATTTT.

This clone showed up just a few times. V is TRBV28 and J is TRBJ2-7, with D possibly being TRBD2 (6 bases). The CDR3 consists of 14 residues. Germline CDR1 reads MDHEN; CDR2 reads SYDVKM. Trimming took 7 bases from V and 5 from J, leaving 18 bases between them. For the CDR3, the DNA is TGTGCCAGCACTCCCGGAGGGCAGGGCCACGAGCAGTACTTC. This gives the protein CASTPGGQGHEQYF.

The genes are TRBV4-1 and TRBJ1-5; D is uncertain. The germline gives CDR1 MGHRA, CDR2 YSYEKL. This CDR3 is built from 16 residues. V was cut by 4 bases and J by 6 bases, with 19 bases left in between. CDR3 residues: CASSPVSGRVGQPQHF. In DNA, the CDR3 is TGCGCCAGCAGCCCCGTCTCCGGGAGGGTCGGTCAGCCCCAGCATTTT.

CDR3 protein: CASSDGLAAEQYF. In DNA, the CDR3 is TGTGCCAGCAGTGACGGACTAGCGGCCGAGCAGTACTTC. V gene TRBV6-5 combines with J gene TRBJ2-7, with 10 bases aligning to TRBD2. This CDR3 comprises 13 residues. Germline loops: CDR1 MNHEY, CDR2 SVGAGI. V lost 5 bases, J lost 6 bases, and 4 bases stayed unmatched.

This sequence joins TRBV29-1 and TRBJ1-2; D perhaps matches TRBD1 (5 bases). CDR1 and CDR2 from the germline V gene are SQVTM and ANQGSEA. V lost 3 bases, J lost 4 bases, and 12 bases lay in between. The CDR3 loop spans 13 amino acids. CDR3: CSVEAGRGYGYTF. As DNA, the CDR3 is TGCAGCGTTGAGGCCGGAAGGGGCTATGGCTACACCTTC.

The chain carries TRBV28 and TRBJ2-6, with a possible D match to TRBD1 (5 bases). V gave up 6 bases and J gave up 0 bases, with 9 bases separating them. The CDR3 loop spans 15 amino acids. CDR1 is MDHEN and CDR2 is SYDVKM in the germline V gene. CDR3 sequence reads: CASSKTVSGANVLTF. In DNA form, the CDR3 reads TGTGCCAGCAGCAAGACAGTCTCTGGGGCCAACGTCCTGACTTTC.

This clone appeared once. The chain employs TRBV6-5 and TRBJ2-7, with 9 bases fitting TRBD1. The CDR3 has 14 residues. Losses at the gene ends were 11 bases for V and 4 bases for J; bases not matched to a gene: 12. Germline V gives CDR1 MNHEY, CDR2 SVGAGI. For the CDR3, the DNA is TGTGCCTCCTCCTCCGGGACAGGGAGGTACGAGCAGTACTTC. It translates to CASSSGTGRYEQYF.

The chain couples TRBV6-6 to TRBJ1-1; 8 bases match TRBD1. The CDR3 is made up of 15 amino acids. V lost 2 bases, J lost 1 base, and 3 bases stayed unmatched. Germline CDR1 reads MNHNY; CDR2 reads SVGAGI (reference sequence). CDR3 in amino acids: CASSYQQGGNTEAFF. The CDR3 DNA reads TGTGCCAGCAGTTACCAACAGGGGGGGAACACTGAAGCTTTCTTT.

The chain uses TRBV29-1 and TRBJ1-1; TRBD1 agrees at 7 bases. The CDR3 is 11 amino acids. CDR1 and CDR2 (germline): SQVTM, ANQGSEA. V shed 3 bases and J 11 bases; nucleotides not matched to a gene: 6. The CDR3 DNA reads as TGCAGCGTTGAGGGCAGGGGGTCGGCTTTCTTT. This codes for CSVEGRGSAFF.

This clone was detected only a few times. The chain joins TRBV5-1 to TRBJ1-3, with a weak D call TRBD1 (6 bases). V was clipped by 4 bases and J by 7 bases, with 15 bases between them. The CDR3 spans 14 residues. Germline assignment: CDR1 SGHRS and CDR2 YFSETQ. The CDR3 is CASSPNTGPNTIYF. For the CDR3, the DNA is TGCGCCAGCAGCCCGAACACAGGGCCGAACACCATATATTTT.

V gene TRBV4-2 combines with J gene TRBJ2-2; 7 positions agree with TRBD2. With 4 bases clipped from V and 0 bases from J, the junction kept 14 bases outside the gene matches. Germline CDR1 and CDR2: LGHNA and YNFKEQ. This CDR3 spans 19 amino acids. Written as DNA, the CDR3 is TGTGCCAGCAGCCGAAAAACCCTAGCGGCGGGAACGAACACCGGGGAGCTGTTTTTT. Its translation: CASSRKTLAAGTNTGELFF.

This clone was observed a handful of times. V and J are TRBV19 and TRBJ2-7; D may be TRBD2 (5 bases). In germline, CDR1 is LNHDA, CDR2 SQIVND (reference sequence). This CDR3 has 12 residues. Trimming shortened V by 4 bases and J by 3 bases, and 7 bases separated the two germline ends. CDR3 coding DNA: TGTGCCAGTAGTACCGGACTCTACGAGCAGTACTTC. Amino acid sequence: CASSTGLYEQYF.

V and J are TRBV10-3 and TRBJ1-1; D perhaps matches TRBD1 (5 bases). Per germline, CDR1 ENHRY and CDR2 SYGVKD. V was cut by 7 bases and J by 4 bases, with 22 bases left in between. The CDR3 covers 16 residues. The CDR3 loop reads CAITDPRGGASTEAFF. DNA for the CDR3: TGTGCCATCACAGACCCTCGGGGAGGGGCTTCCACTGAAGCTTTCTTT.

The chain recombines TRBV6-6 with TRBJ1-2, with unresolved D. V was trimmed by 2 bases and J by 8 bases, leaving 9 bases between them. This CDR3 comprises 12 residues. In germline, CDR1 is MNHNY, CDR2 SVGAGI (reference sequence). The CDR3: CASSYPVGGYTF. The DNA for the CDR3 is TGTGCCAGCAGTTACCCCGTGGGCGGCTACACCTTC.

The CDR3 here is CASSSGQGGYSPLHF. CDR3 nucleotide sequence: TGCGCCAGCAGCTCCGGACAGGGAGGTTATTCACCCCTCCACTTT. The J gene is TRBJ1-6, the V gene TRBV5-1, with 8 bases lining up with TRBD1. Germline trimming cut 3 bases from V and 8 bases from J; bases unmatched to any gene: 7. The V gene's germline CDR1 is SGHRS and CDR2 YFSETQ. There are 15 residues in the CDR3. Together with reference TRBV5-1 and TRBJ1-6, the CDR3 gives the full variable domain: KAGVTQTPRYLIKTRGQQVTLSCSPISGHRSVSWYQQTPGQGLQFLFEYFSETQRNKGNFPGRFSGRQFSNSRSEMNVSTLELGDSALYLCASSSGQGGYSPLHFGNGTRLTVT.

This sequence joins TRBV6-8 and TRBJ2-7; 8 bases align to TRBD1. Germline trimming cut 7 bases from V and 2 bases from J; bases unmatched to any gene: 7. The CDR3 consists of 14 residues. Germline V gene sequence: CDR1 MNHGY, CDR2 SAAAGT. The CDR3 nucleotides read TGTGCCAGCAAAATGACAGGGGTAGCCTACGAGCAGTACTTC. Translation: CASKMTGVAYEQYF.